This TCR beta chain was retrieved from a study of blood T cell repertoires in COVID-19. Study in general: Italy, Spain and the United States were the sources of the convalescent and acute COVID-19 samples. In each case, the material was cDNA or gDNA derived from T cells, B-cell-depleted T cells, or PBMCs.

Authors' methods: Quantification of nucleated cells was approximated via reference gene primer amplification. The repertoire was sequenced with immunoSEQ multiplex PCR; TCRdb's copy has only in-frame clones and lacks some. Clone size and the V and J calls come from that table; the DNA yielded D and trimming. Of about 120,000 clones listed, approximately 85% are singletons. Seattle's cohort entered during active infection and was followed longitudinally. Germline trimming cut 3 bases from V and 7 bases from J; bases unmatched to any gene: 11. The CDR3 spans 16 residues. The germline V gene encodes CDR1 ENHRY and CDR2 SYGVKD.

Specimen: peripheral blood. The chain combines TRBV10-3 with TRBJ2-2, with 7 bases matching TRBD2. This TCR came from a woman aged 55-70 years with COVID-19, enrolled during active disease. CDR3 loop: CAISEPRGGVVGELFF. CDR3 DNA: TGTGCCATCAGTGAACCTCGGGGAGGGGTGGTCGGGGAGCTGTTTTTT.